The 7 T cell receptor beta chains reported below all come from one sample, sequenced in a study of blood T cell repertoires in COVID-19. The protocol was immunoSEQ multiplex PCR, while the TCRdb copy is restricted to in-frame clones and leaves out a portion. This table holds 150,000 to 200,000 clones, 88% found once. Sequenced input: PBMCs or T cells enriched from blood (not recorded which). These receptors were collected from a woman aged 45-65 years who had recovered from COVID-19.

This chain links TRBV2 with TRBJ2-7; 9 bases fit TRBD2. The CDR3 totals 15 residues. With 0 bases clipped from V and 2 bases from J, the junction kept 2 bases outside the gene matches. Germline CDR1 reads SNHLY; CDR2 reads FYNNEI. The CDR3, as DNA: TGTGCCAGCAGTGAAGCGCCTAGCGGGACCTACGAGCAGTACTTC. Amino acid sequence: CASSEAPSGTYEQYF. Full variable domain (rest looked up from reference TRBV2 and TRBJ2-7): EPEVTQTPSHQVTQMGQEVILRCVPISNHLYFYWYRQILGQKVEFLVSFYNNEISEKSEIFDDQFSVERPDGSNFTLKIRSTKLEDSAMYFCASSEAPSGTYEQYFGPGTRLTVT.

The chain combines TRBV4-3 with TRBJ1-4; TRBD1 matches 8 bases. CDR1 and CDR2 (germline): LGHNA, YSLEER. CDR3 length: 15 amino acids. With 0 bases clipped from V and 8 bases from J, the junction kept 5 bases outside the gene matches. The CDR3 nucleotides are TGCGCCAGCAGCCAAGAAACACAGGGGGGCGAAAAACTGTTTTTT. Translating gives CASSQETQGGEKLFF.

The rearrangement uses TRBV5-4 and TRBJ2-1; no firm D call. Trimming took off 4 bases at V and 9 bases at J, with 20 bases between the two ends. Germline assignment: CDR1 SGHNT and CDR2 YYREEE (reference sequence). CDR3 length equals 15 residues. CDR3 residues: CASSQRLVSESEQFF. CDR3 nucleotides: TGTGCCAGCAGCCAACGGCTAGTGAGTGAGAGTGAGCAGTTCTTC.

This chain connects TRBV5-5 to TRBJ1-1, with 11 bases that match TRBD1. Losses at the gene ends were 4 bases for V and 1 base for J; bases not matched to a gene: 3. CDR3 size: 15 residues. Germline values: CDR1 SGHKS, CDR2 YYEKEE (reference sequence). The CDR3 spells CASSRTGGGNTEAFF. The CDR3 bases are TGTGCCAGCAGCAGGACAGGGGGCGGGAACACTGAAGCTTTCTTT.

The rearrangement uses TRBV7-8 and TRBJ1-1; tentatively, D is TRBD1 (6 bases). From germline, CDR1 is SGHVS and CDR2 FQNEAQ. V lost 5 bases, J lost 0 bases, and 13 bases lay in between. The CDR3 has 15 residues. Here the CDR3 reads CASSHIQGVNTEAFF. The DNA for the CDR3 is TGTGCCAGCAGCCATATACAGGGAGTGAACACTGAAGCTTTCTTT.

The chain carries TRBV13 and TRBJ1-5, with a possible D match to TRBD1 (6 bases). Trimming left V 8 bases short and J 1 base short, with 12 bases between. Germline V gives CDR1 PRHDT, CDR2 FYEKMQ (reference sequence). The CDR3 has 14 amino acids. CDR3 protein: CASGPGHSNQPQHF. DNA for the CDR3: TGTGCCAGCGGGCCGGGACACAGCAATCAGCCCCAGCATTTT.

The chain combines TRBV6-5 with TRBJ2-5; D possibly corresponds to TRBD2 (6 bases). V was shortened by 5 bases and J by 3 bases, with 13 bases between the two germline ends. CDR1 and CDR2 (germline): MNHEY, SVGAGI. The CDR3 totals 14 residues. In DNA, the CDR3 is TGTGCCAGCAGTCCCGTCGCGGGGAAAGAGACCCAGTACTTC. Protein sequence: CASSPVAGKETQYF.